These 25 T cell receptor beta chains originate from one sample sequenced in a study of shared clonotypes between healthy human individuals. Clones were sequenced by immunoSEQ multiplex PCR, and TCRdb holds only the in-frame ones, with some missing. Seen here are over 850,000 clones, more than 75% observed once, and the top ten hold 0.6% to 0.7%. Sequencing input: memory CD4+ T cells from PBMCs. Sample subset: CD45RA-negative fraction. Every receptor here comes from a man between 18 and 35 years old in good health. Some clones in this sample may be carry-over from other donors' samples.

The chain employs TRBV6-5 and TRBJ1-5, with TRBD1 as a possible D gene (5 bases). Germline V gene lookup returns CDR1 MNHEY and CDR2 SVGAGI. The CDR3 loop spans 15 amino acids. Trimming pared 6 bases from V and 1 base from J, leaving 13 bases between. The CDR3, as DNA: TGTGCCAGCAGGCATAGGGGAGGGAGCAATCAGCCCCAGCATTTT. This sequence encodes CASRHRGGSNQPQHF.

As regards this clone: In the same sample, other DNA sequences code for this CDR3. The gene calls are TRBV5-4 and TRBJ2-7; 7 nucleotides agree with TRBD1. V shed 5 bases, J shed 2 bases, and the junction held 4 bases outside the gene matches. This CDR3 spans 13 amino acids. Per the germline V gene, CDR1 is SGHNT and CDR2 is YYREEE (reference sequence). CDR3 protein: CASSLDRAYEQYF. As DNA, the CDR3 is TGTGCCAGCAGTTTAGACAGGGCCTACGAGCAGTACTTC.

With respect to this clone: This CDR3 is also generated by other DNA sequences in the sample. The chain uses TRBV29-1 and TRBJ1-3; the D gene is possibly TRBD1 (5 bases). The V and J ends lost 4 bases and 4 bases respectively, with 8 bases between them. This CDR3 contains 12 residues. Germline loops: CDR1 SQVTM, CDR2 ANQGSEA. CDR3 nucleotides: TGCAGCGTTGTGGGACCCGGAAACACCATATATTTT. The encoded protein is CSVVGPGNTIYF.

J is TRBJ2-1 and V is TRBV27; TRBD2 agrees at 15 bases. Germline CDR1 MNHEY, CDR2 SMNVEV (reference sequence). With V trimmed by 5 bases and J by 7 bases, 9 bases remained unmatched. The CDR3 is 17 amino acids. DNA for the CDR3: TGTGCCAGCAGTATCGGGACTAGCGGGAGGCGATTGAATGAGCAGTTCTTC. This gives the protein CASSIGTSGRRLNEQFF.

The chain has TRBV6-9 and TRBJ1-1; D possibly corresponds to TRBD1 (5 bases). Trimming took off 3 bases at V and 3 bases at J, with 14 bases between the two ends. Germline V gene data show CDR1 as MNHGY and CDR2 as SVAAGI. This CDR3 has 15 amino acids. CDR3 in amino acids: CASSYGVRGDTEAFF. Written as DNA, the CDR3 is TGTGCCAGCAGTTACGGTGTCCGGGGGGACACTGAAGCTTTCTTT.

The V and J genes are TRBV6-5 and TRBJ1-5; D gene ambiguous. The V gene's germline CDR1 is MNHEY and CDR2 SVGAGI. The V gene lost 2 bases and the J gene lost 1 base, with 3 bases spanning the gap. This CDR3 has 13 residues. The DNA of the CDR3 is TGTGCCAGCAGTTACACCAGCAATCAGCCCCAGCATTTT. Encoded protein: CASSYTSNQPQHF.

The chain couples TRBV5-1 to TRBJ2-1; no clear D. This CDR3 region has 15 residues. Germline loops: CDR1 SGHRS, CDR2 YFSETQ. V dropped 0 bases and J dropped 2 bases, with 9 bases sitting between them. The CDR3 region has the DNA TGCGCCAGCAGCTTGGACTTCACCCCCTACAATGAGCAGTTCTTC. This encodes CASSLDFTPYNEQFF.

The rearrangement uses TRBV27 and TRBJ2-3; 14 bases map to TRBD2. The CDR3 runs to 17 residues. Germline CDR1 MNHEY, CDR2 SMNVEV (reference sequence). After removal of 5 bases from V and 9 bases from J, the junction contained 13 bases not matched to a gene. The CDR3 spells CASSKSGLAGVLGTQYF. The CDR3 nucleotides read TGTGCCAGCAGTAAATCGGGACTAGCGGGAGTATTGGGCACGCAGTATTTT.

V and J are TRBV6-1 and TRBJ1-2; possible D gene TRBD1, 5 bases. Trimming cost V 2 bases and J 6 bases, with 10 bases left between them. Germline V lookup: CDR1 MNHNS, CDR2 SASEGT. This CDR3 region has 13 residues. The CDR3 DNA reads as TGTGCCAGCAGTGAAATGCCAGGGCATGGCTACACCTTC. Translated, it gives CASSEMPGHGYTF.

V and J are TRBV5-1 and TRBJ1-1; no clear D. V was clipped by 1 base and J by 2 bases, with 15 bases between them. This CDR3 is 16 amino acids long. The germline V gene has CDR1 SGHRS and CDR2 YFSETQ. The CDR3 is CASSLYQAGRNTEAFF. CDR3 nucleotides: TGCGCCAGCAGCTTGTACCAGGCTGGTAGAAACACTGAAGCTTTCTTT. Based on the CDR3 plus reference TRBV5-1 and TRBJ1-1, the full variable domain is KAGVTQTPRYLIKTRGQQVTLSCSPISGHRSVSWYQQTPGQGLQFLFEYFSETQRNKGNFPGRFSGRQFSNSRSEMNVSTLELGDSALYLCASSLYQAGRNTEAFFGQGTRLTVV.

The chain joins TRBV6-5 to TRBJ1-1; no definite D call. The CDR3 consists of 13 residues. Germline CDR1 is MNHEY and CDR2 is SVGAGI. Trimming pared 6 bases from V and 0 bases from J, leaving 8 bases between. CDR3 nucleotide sequence: TGTGCCAGCAGGGAGATTTTGAACACTGAAGCTTTCTTT. Protein product: CASREILNTEAFF.

The genes are TRBV15 and TRBJ1-5; D gene unclear. Germline V gene data show CDR1 as LNHNV and CDR2 as YYDKDF (reference sequence). The CDR3 runs to 15 residues. Trimming pared 1 base from V and 7 bases from J, leaving 14 bases between. DNA for the CDR3: TGTGCCACCAGCAGAGGGGAGAGAATTATACAGCCCCAGCATTTT. This sequence encodes CATSRGERIIQPQHF.

The genes are TRBV27 and TRBJ2-5; D tentatively fits TRBD1 or TRBD2 (6 bases each). The J call could be wrong; TRBJ2-7 is a better fit for the DNA end. The germline V gene encodes CDR1 MNHEY and CDR2 SMNVEV (reference sequence). The CDR3 extends over 13 amino acids. The CDR3 spells CASQRDGGGEQYF. The CDR3 DNA sequence: TGTGCCAGCCAACGCGACGGGGGCGGCGAGCAGTACTTC.

This chain joins TRBV11-2 and TRBJ2-7; D gene unclear. The V gene lost 2 bases and the J gene lost 0 bases, with 11 bases spanning the gap. The CDR3 has 15 residues. CDR1 is SGHAT and CDR2 is FQNNGV in the germline V gene. CDR3 sequence (DNA): TGTGCCAGCAGCTTAAACCCGTCCCCCTCCTACGAGCAGTACTTC. Protein: CASSLNPSPSYEQYF.

This rearrangement joins TRBV5-1 to TRBJ1-1; D gene uncertain. The CDR3 covers 19 residues. V was shortened by 7 bases and J by 0 bases, with 28 bases between the two germline ends. Per the germline V gene, CDR1 is SGHRS and CDR2 is YFSETQ. In DNA form, the CDR3 reads TGCGCCAGCCAACCGGCAGGAGGGAGGGTGGAACGGATGAACACTGAAGCTTTCTTT. Residues: CASQPAGGRVERMNTEAFF.

The chain joins TRBV29-1 to TRBJ2-2; D not certain. Per the germline V gene, CDR1 is SQVTM and CDR2 is ANQGSEA. Between the trimmed V and J ends, which lost 7 bases and 1 base, there was a span of 4 bases. The CDR3 has 11 residues. The CDR3 DNA is TGCAGCGCGAAGAACACCGGGGAGCTGTTTTTT. It codes for CSAKNTGELFF.

The chain links TRBV27 to TRBJ2-1; D uncertain. The V end lost 4 bases, the J end lost 5 bases, and 12 bases lay between the germline ends. The germline V gene encodes CDR1 MNHEY and CDR2 SMNVEV (reference sequence). The CDR3 is made up of 14 amino acids. This CDR3 is CASSSITTNNEQFF. In nucleotides, the CDR3 is TGTGCCAGCAGTTCGATTACGACCAACAATGAGCAGTTCTTC.

The rearrangement uses TRBV6-1 and TRBJ2-7; no clear D gene. The CDR3 is 14 residues long. V shed 7 bases and J shed 3 bases, with 16 bases lying between them. CDR1 and CDR2 from the germline V gene are MNHNS and SASEGT. CDR3 coding DNA: TGTGCCAGCACCCTGCTTATGTGGGGCTACGAGCAGTACTTC. Translation: CASTLLMWGYEQYF.

The V and J genes are TRBV5-1 and TRBJ1-3; TRBD1 matches 10 bases. The CDR3 length is 19 residues. Germline CDR1 reads SGHRS; CDR2 reads YFSETQ. V was clipped by 3 bases and J by 0 bases; unmatched bases: 12. The DNA of the CDR3 is TGCGCCAGCAGCTCGGGACAGGGGTTTGTCTCAAGCTCTGGAAACACCATATATTTT. Its translation is CASSSGQGFVSSSGNTIYF. Based on the CDR3 plus reference TRBV5-1 and TRBJ1-3, the full variable domain is KAGVTQTPRYLIKTRGQQVTLSCSPISGHRSVSWYQQTPGQGLQFLFEYFSETQRNKGNFPGRFSGRQFSNSRSEMNVSTLELGDSALYLCASSSGQGFVSSSGNTIYFGEGSWLTVV.

The rearrangement links TRBV4-2 to TRBJ2-3; D not resolved. Germline V gives CDR1 LGHNA, CDR2 YNFKEQ. This CDR3 has 13 amino acids. Trimming shortened V by 0 bases and J by 5 bases, and 6 bases separated the two germline ends. DNA for the CDR3: TGTGCCAGCAGCCAAGATAGGGTAGATACGCAGTATTTT. Its translation: CASSQDRVDTQYF.

A remark on this clone: The same CDR3 also results from other DNA sequences found in this sample. The rearrangement joins TRBV5-1 to TRBJ1-1; 10 bases line up with TRBD1. This CDR3 spans 14 amino acids. J lost 5 bases, V lost 0 bases, and 1 base had no gene match. CDR1 is SGHRS and CDR2 is YFSETQ in the germline V gene. The CDR3 DNA sequence: TGCGCCAGCAGCTTGGGACAGGGGGCTACTGAAGCTTTCTTT. Protein sequence: CASSLGQGATEAFF.

This clone was counted between two and nine times. The chain couples TRBV7-3 to TRBJ1-1, with D possibly being TRBD1 (6 bases). V was cut by 2 bases and J by 4 bases, with 14 bases left in between. Germline-derived CDR1 and CDR2 are SGHTA and FQGTGA. This CDR3 has 15 amino acids. The CDR3 spells CASSLLHTGSTEAFF. The CDR3 nucleotides are TGTGCCAGCAGCTTACTGCATACAGGGTCCACTGAAGCTTTCTTT.

The count of this clone is one. This chain connects TRBV28 to TRBJ2-5; D is uncertain. The CDR3 covers 13 residues. V lost 3 bases to trimming and J lost 5 bases, with 10 bases between them. Germline CDR1 and CDR2: MDHEN and SYDVKM. The CDR3, as DNA: TGTGCCAGCAGTTTTTCCTCGATTGAGACCCAGTACTTC. It specifies CASSFSSIETQYF.

This clone was counted a single time. The chain combines TRBV5-1 with TRBJ1-5; tentative D call: TRBD1 (6 bases). The CDR3 is 13 amino acids. With 4 bases removed from V and 12 bases from J, the gap between germline ends came to 17 bases. Germline assignment: CDR1 SGHRS and CDR2 YFSETQ. The CDR3 loop is CASSLQPGGHQHF. The CDR3 DNA is TGCGCCAGCAGCCTCCAGCCTGGGGGGCACCAGCATTTT.

The J gene is TRBJ2-1, the V gene TRBV6-5, with TRBD2 matching 11 bases. With 2 bases clipped from V and 2 bases from J, the junction kept 2 bases outside the gene matches. There are 16 residues in the CDR3. Germline-derived CDR1 and CDR2 are MNHEY and SVGAGI. CDR3 DNA: TGTGCCAGCAGTTACGATAGCGGGAGGGCCTACAATGAGCAGTTCTTC. Amino acid sequence: CASSYDSGRAYNEQFF.